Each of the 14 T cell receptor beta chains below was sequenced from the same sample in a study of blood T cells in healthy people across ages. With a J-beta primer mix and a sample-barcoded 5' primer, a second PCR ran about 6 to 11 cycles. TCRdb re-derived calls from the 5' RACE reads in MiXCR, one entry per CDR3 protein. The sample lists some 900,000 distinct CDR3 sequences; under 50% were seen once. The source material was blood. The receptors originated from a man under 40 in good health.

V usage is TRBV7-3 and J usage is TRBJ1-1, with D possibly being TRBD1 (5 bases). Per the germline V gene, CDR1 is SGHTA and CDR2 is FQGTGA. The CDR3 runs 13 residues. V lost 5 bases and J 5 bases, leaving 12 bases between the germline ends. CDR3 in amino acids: CASSPGQTTEAFF. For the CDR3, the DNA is TGTGCCAGCAGCCCAGGGCAGACAACTGAAGCTTTCTTT. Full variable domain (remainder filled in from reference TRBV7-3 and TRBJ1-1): GAGVSQTPSNKVTEKGKYVELRCDPISGHTALYWYRQSLGQGPEFLIYFQGTGAADDSGLPNDRFFAVRPEGSVSTLKIQRTERGDSAVYLCASSPGQTTEAFFGQGTRLTVV.

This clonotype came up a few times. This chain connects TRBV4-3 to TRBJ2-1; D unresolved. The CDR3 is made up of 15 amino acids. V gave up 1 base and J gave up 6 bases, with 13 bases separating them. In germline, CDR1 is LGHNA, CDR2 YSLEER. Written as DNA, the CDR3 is TGCGCCAGCAGCCAAGGGCCTCCTGTGGTCAATGAGCAGTTCTTC. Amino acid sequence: CASSQGPPVVNEQFF.

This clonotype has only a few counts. Here the CDR3 reads CASQGDSYNSPLHF. The CDR3 DNA sequence: TGTGCCAGCCAGGGGGACTCCTATAATTCACCCCTCCACTTT. The gene calls are TRBV7-8 and TRBJ1-6, with 7 bases matching TRBD1. The V gene's germline CDR1 is SGHVS and CDR2 FQNEAQ. This CDR3 has 14 residues. Trimming cost V 8 bases and J 0 bases; bases outside gene matches: 1.

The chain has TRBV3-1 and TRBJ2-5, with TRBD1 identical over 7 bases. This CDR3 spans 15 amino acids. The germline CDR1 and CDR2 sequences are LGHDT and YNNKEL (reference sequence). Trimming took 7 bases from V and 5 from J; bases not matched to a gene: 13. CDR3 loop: CASNPTGVGLETQYF. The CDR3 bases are TGTGCCAGCAACCCAACAGGGGTAGGGTTGGAGACCCAGTACTTC.

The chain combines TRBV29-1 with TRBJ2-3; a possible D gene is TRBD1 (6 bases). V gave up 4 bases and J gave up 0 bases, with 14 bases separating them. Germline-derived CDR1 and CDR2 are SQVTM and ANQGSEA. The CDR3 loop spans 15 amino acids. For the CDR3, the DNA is TGCAGCGTTGGGCCTTGGCAGGGGAGCACAGATACGCAGTATTTT. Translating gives CSVGPWQGSTDTQYF.

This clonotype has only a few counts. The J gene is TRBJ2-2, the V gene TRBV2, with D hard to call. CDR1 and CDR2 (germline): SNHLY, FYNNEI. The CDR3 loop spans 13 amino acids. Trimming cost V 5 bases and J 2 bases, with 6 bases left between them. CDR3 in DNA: TGTGCCAGCAGTCAGCAAAACACCGGGGAGCTGTTTTTT. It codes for CASSQQNTGELFF.

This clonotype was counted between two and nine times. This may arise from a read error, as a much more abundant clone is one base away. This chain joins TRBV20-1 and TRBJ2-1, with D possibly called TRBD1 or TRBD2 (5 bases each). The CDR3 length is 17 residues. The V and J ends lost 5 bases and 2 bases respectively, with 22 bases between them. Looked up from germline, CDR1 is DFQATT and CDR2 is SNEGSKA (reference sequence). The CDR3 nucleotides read TGCAGTGCTCGCCCACTGGGTGATGAGGGGCCCTACAATGAGCAGTTCTTC. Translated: CSARPLGDEGPYNEQFF.

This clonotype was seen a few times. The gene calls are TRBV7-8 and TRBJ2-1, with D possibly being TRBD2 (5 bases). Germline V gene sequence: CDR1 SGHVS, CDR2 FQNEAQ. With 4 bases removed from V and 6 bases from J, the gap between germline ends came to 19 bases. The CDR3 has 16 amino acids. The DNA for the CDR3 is TGTGCCAGCAGCTCCTCCGGGTCGAGGGTCGGCAATGAGCAGTTCTTC. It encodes CASSSSGSRVGNEQFF. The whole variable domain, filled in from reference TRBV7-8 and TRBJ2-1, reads GAGVSQSPRYKVAKRGQDVALRCDPISGHVSLFWYQQALGQGPEFLTYFQNEAQLDKSGLPSDRFFAERPEGSVSTLKIQRTQQEDSAVYLCASSSSGSRVGNEQFFGPGTRLTVL.

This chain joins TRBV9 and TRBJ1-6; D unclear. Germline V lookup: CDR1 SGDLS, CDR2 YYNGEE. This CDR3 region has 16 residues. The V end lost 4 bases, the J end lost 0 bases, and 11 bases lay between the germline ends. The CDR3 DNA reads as TGTGCCAGCAGCACTACACAGAGCTCCTATAATTCACCCCTCCACTTT. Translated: CASSTTQSSYNSPLHF.

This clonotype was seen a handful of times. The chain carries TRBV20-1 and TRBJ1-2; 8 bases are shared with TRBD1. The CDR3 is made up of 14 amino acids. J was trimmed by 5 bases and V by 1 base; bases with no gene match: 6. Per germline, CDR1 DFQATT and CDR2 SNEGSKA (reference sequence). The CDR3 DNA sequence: TGCAGTGCTAGAGGGGGGCAGGGGGCATATGGCTACACCTTC. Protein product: CSARGGQGAYGYTF.

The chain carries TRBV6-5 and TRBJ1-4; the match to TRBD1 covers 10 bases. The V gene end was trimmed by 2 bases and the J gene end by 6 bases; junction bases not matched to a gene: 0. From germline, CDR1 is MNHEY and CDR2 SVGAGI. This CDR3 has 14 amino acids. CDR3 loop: CASSYDRGHEKLFF. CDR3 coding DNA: TGTGCCAGCAGTTACGACAGGGGGCATGAAAAACTGTTTTTT.

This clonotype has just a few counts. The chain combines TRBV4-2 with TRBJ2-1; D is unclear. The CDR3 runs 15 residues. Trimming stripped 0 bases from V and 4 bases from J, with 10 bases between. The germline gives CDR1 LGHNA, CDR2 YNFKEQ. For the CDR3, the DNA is TGTGCCAGCAGCCAAGATTGGGGAAATTACAATGAGCAGTTCTTC. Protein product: CASSQDWGNYNEQFF.

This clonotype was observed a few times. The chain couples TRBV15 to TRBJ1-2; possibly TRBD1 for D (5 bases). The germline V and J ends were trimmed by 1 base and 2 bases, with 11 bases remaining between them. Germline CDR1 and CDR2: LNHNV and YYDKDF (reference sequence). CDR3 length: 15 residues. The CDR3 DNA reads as TGTGCCACCAGCAGAGTTGGTGCAGGGAACTATGGCTACACCTTC. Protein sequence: CATSRVGAGNYGYTF.

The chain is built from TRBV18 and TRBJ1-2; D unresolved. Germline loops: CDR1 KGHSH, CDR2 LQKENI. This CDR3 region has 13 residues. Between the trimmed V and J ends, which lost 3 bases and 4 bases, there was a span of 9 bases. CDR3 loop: CASSPEDGYGYTF. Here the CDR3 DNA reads TGTGCCAGCTCACCCGAGGACGGCTATGGCTACACCTTC.